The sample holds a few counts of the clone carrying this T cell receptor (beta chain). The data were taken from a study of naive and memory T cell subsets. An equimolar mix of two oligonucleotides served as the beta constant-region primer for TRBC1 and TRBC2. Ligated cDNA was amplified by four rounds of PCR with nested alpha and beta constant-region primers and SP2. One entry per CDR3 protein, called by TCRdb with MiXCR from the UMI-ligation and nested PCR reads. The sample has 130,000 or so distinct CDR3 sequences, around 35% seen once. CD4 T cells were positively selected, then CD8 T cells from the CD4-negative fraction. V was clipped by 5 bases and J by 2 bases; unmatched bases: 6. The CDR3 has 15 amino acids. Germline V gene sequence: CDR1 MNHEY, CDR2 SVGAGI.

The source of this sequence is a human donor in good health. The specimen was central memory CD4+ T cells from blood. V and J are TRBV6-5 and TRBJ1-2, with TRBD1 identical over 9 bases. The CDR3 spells CASSNTGTGNYGYTF. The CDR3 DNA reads TGTGCCAGCAGTAACACCGGGACAGGGAACTATGGCTACACCTTC.